A selection of T cell receptor beta chains follows, all from one sample in a study of blood T cell repertoires in COVID-19. Repertoires were generated with immunoSEQ multiplex PCR, while TCRdb's copy carries only in-frame clones and drops some. Here the sample spans some 230,000 clones, 86% being singletons. Material for sequencing was peripheral blood. All receptors come from a woman aged 50 to 60 with COVID-19, enrolled during active disease. Each CDR3 is given with its conserved first and last residue. A D gene is named only where the DNA matches it firmly. The size entry is marked missing in some rows and otherwise reads once, few, many or a size class.

- | TRBJ1-3 | TRBV9 | 16 | - | CASSVDPRGTGNTIYF | TGTGCCAGCAGCGTAGACCCCCGGGGGACGGGAAACACCATATATTTT
- | TRBJ2-1 | TRBV14 | 15 | TRBD2 | CASSPLAGGGNEQFF | TGTGCCAGCAGCCCGCTAGCGGGGGGCGGGAATGAGCAGTTCTTC
- | TRBJ2-1 | TRBV3-1/TRBV3-2 | 18 | TRBD2 | CASSLPTGRGGLYNEQFF | TGTGCCAGCAGCCTCCCTACGGGGCGGGGGGGCCTCTACAATGAGCAGTTCTTC
- | TRBJ1-5 | TRBV30 | 14 | TRBD1 | CAWSRTGGEQPQHF | TGTGCCTGGAGTCGTACAGGGGGCGAACAGCCCCAGCATTTT
- | TRBJ1-3 | TRBV3-1/TRBV3-2 | 15 | TRBD1 | CASSPGQGSGNTIYF | TGTGCCAGCAGCCCGGGACAGGGTTCTGGAAACACCATATATTTT
- | TRBJ2-1 | TRBV28 | 15 | - | CASSLRGGESNEQFF | TGTGCCAGCAGTTTAAGGGGGGGAGAGAGCAATGAGCAGTTCTTC
- | TRBJ1-2 | TRBV19 | 15 | - | CASSWLGQPNYGYTF | TGTGCCAGTAGCTGGCTCGGACAACCTAACTATGGCTACACCTTC
- | TRBJ2-5 | TRBV7-2 | 15 | - | CASSLVGGPEGTQYF | TGTGCCAGCAGCTTAGTGGGGGGGCCGGAAGGGACCCAGTACTTC
- | TRBJ2-4 | TRBV25-1 | 15 | TRBD1 | CASSERTGGANIQYF | TGTGCCAGCAGTGAACGGACAGGGGGCGCGAACATTCAGTACTTC
- | TRBJ2-2 | TRBV29-1 | 12 | - | CSVGHNTGELFF | TGCAGCGTGGGACACAACACCGGGGAGCTGTTTTTT
- | TRBJ2-7 | TRBV5-1 | 15 | TRBD2 | CASSLAGGFVYEQYF | TGCGCCAGCAGCTTGGCGGGGGGGTTTGTCTACGAGCAGTACTTC
many | TRBJ1-1 | TRBV4-1 | 18 | TRBD1 | CASSQVGPRGQKDTEAFF | TGCGCCAGCAGCCAAGTAGGCCCAAGGGGGCAGAAGGACACTGAAGCTTTCTTT
- | TRBJ1-6 | TRBV7-6 | 13 | - | CASSSTGNSPLHF | TGTGCCAGCAGCTCCACAGGGAATTCACCCCTCCACTTT
- | TRBJ1-1 | TRBV21-1 | 17 | - | CASSNFTDREGNTEAFF | TGTGCCAGCAGCAACTTTACGGACAGGGAGGGGAACACTGAAGCTTTCTTT
- | TRBJ2-1 | TRBV6-6 | 14 | TRBD1 | CASSSQGGGDREFF | TGTGCCAGCAGTTCCCAAGGGGGCGGGGACAGGGAGTTCTTC
- | TRBJ1-3 | TRBV7-9 | 17 | - | CASSPTGGAVSGNTIYF | TGTGCCAGCAGCCCCACCGGCGGGGCGGTGTCTGGAAACACCATATATTTT
- | TRBJ1-6 | TRBV5-1 | 14 | - | CAAGGGPYNSPLHF | TGCGCCGCCGGGGGGGGGCCCTATAATTCACCCCTCCACTTT
- | TRBJ2-3 | TRBV7-2 | 15 | TRBD2 | CASSLVWEGADTQYF | TGTGCCAGCAGCTTAGTATGGGAGGGTGCAGATACGCAGTATTTT
few | TRBJ2-1 | TRBV7-2 | 12 | - | CASNSAYNEQFF | TGTGCCAGCAACTCGGCCTACAATGAGCAGTTCTTC
- | TRBJ1-1 | TRBV6-2/TRBV6-3 | 14 | - | CASSRGLLNTEAFF | TGTGCCAGCAGCAGAGGACTACTCAACACTGAAGCTTTCTTT
- | TRBJ1-1 | TRBV5-3 | 14 | - | CARSTAPGNTEAFF | TGTGCCAGAAGCACCGCCCCAGGGAACACTGAAGCTTTCTTT
- | TRBJ2-2 | TRBV11-3 | 19 | TRBD2 | CASSLTGWLAGVNTGELFF | TGTGCCAGCAGCTTAACGGGATGGCTAGCGGGGGTGAACACCGGGGAGCTGTTTTTT
- | TRBJ2-2 | TRBV27 | 18 | TRBD1 | CASSSLRTGGFNTGELFF | TGTGCCAGCAGTTCCCTCCGGACAGGGGGCTTTAACACCGGGGAGCTGTTTTTT
- | TRBJ1-1 | TRBV9 | 14 | TRBD1 | CASSPQGARAEAFF | TGTGCCAGCAGTCCTCAGGGGGCCCGAGCTGAAGCTTTCTTT
- | TRBJ1-1 | TRBV5-1 | 14 | - | CASSSGRLNTEAFF | TGCGCCAGCAGCTCCGGTCGGTTGAACACTGAAGCTTTCTTT
- | TRBJ2-4 | TRBV14 | 13 | TRBD1 | CASSQLDRNIQYF | TGTGCCAGCAGCCAATTGGACAGGAACATTCAGTACTTC
few | TRBJ2-1 | TRBV6-6 | 14 | - | CASIRRGRNNEQFF | TGTGCCAGCATAAGGCGGGGTAGGAACAATGAGCAGTTCTTC
- | TRBJ2-5 | TRBV3-1/TRBV3-2 | 14 | - | CASSPRELGETQYF | TGTGCCAGCAGCCCAAGGGAGTTGGGAGAGACCCAGTACTTC
- | TRBJ1-4 | TRBV7-9 | 13 | - | CASSPGPEGKLFF | TGTGCCAGCAGCCCCGGCCCTGAGGGAAAACTGTTTTTT
- | TRBJ1-1 | TRBV14 | 14 | - | CASSQDSFFTEAFF | TGTGCCAGCAGCCAAGACAGTTTTTTTACTGAAGCTTTCTTT
- | TRBJ2-2 | TRBV11-2 | 12 | - | CASSSSGGELFF | TGTGCCAGCAGCTCCTCCGGGGGGGAGCTGTTTTTT
once | TRBJ1-1 | TRBV3-1/TRBV3-2 | 14 | - | CASSQGSTPAEAFF | TGTGCCAGCAGCCAAGGTTCGACTCCCGCTGAAGCTTTCTTT
- | TRBJ2-1 | TRBV23-1 | 16 | - | CASSQSRQGLDNEQFF | TGCGCCAGCAGTCAGTCTAGACAGGGACTTGACAATGAGCAGTTCTTC
once | TRBJ1-3 | TRBV5-4 | 13 | TRBD1 | CASSVDRGDTIYF | TGTGCCAGCAGCGTGGACAGGGGGGACACCATATATTTT
- | TRBJ2-7 | TRBV19 | 14 | TRBD1 | CASSRGQGAYEQYF | TGTGCCAGTAGTAGAGGACAGGGGGCCTACGAGCAGTACTTC
- | TRBJ1-1 | TRBV28 | 16 | TRBD1 | CATQWDRGRGNTEAFF | TGTGCCACCCAGTGGGACAGGGGGCGCGGCAACACTGAAGCTTTCTTT
- | TRBJ1-2 | TRBV2 | 16 | TRBD1 | CASTPGQGNSNYGYTF | TGTGCCAGCACTCCGGGACAGGGAAACTCAAACTATGGCTACACCTTC
- | TRBJ1-1 | TRBV5-1 | 15 | TRBD1 | CASSASQGVWTEAFF | TGCGCCAGCAGCGCCTCACAGGGGGTGTGGACTGAAGCTTTCTTT
once | TRBJ2-2 | TRBV5-8 | 16 | - | CASSLSRGAGTGELFF | TGTGCCAGCAGCTTGAGCCGCGGGGCGGGCACCGGGGAGCTGTTTTTT
- | TRBJ2-3 | TRBV19 | 18 | TRBD2 | CASSIALAGGSSTDTQYF | TGTGCCAGTAGTATCGCACTAGCGGGGGGCTCTAGCACAGATACGCAGTATTTT
- | TRBJ2-3 | TRBV13 | 19 | TRBD2 | CASSAFGLAGGPGKDTQYF | TGTGCCAGCAGCGCCTTCGGACTAGCGGGGGGGCCGGGGAAAGATACGCAGTATTTT
- | TRBJ1-1 | TRBV7-2 | 14 | - | CASSLRQVRGRAFF | TGTGCCAGCAGCTTAAGACAGGTCCGGGGCAGGGCTTTCTTT
- | TRBJ2-7 | TRBV28 | 14 | - | CASSLGASVAEQYF | TGTGCCAGCAGTTTAGGGGCTAGCGTGGCCGAGCAGTACTTC
once | TRBJ1-4 | TRBV5-1 | 16 | TRBD1 | CASSLGLQGAREKLFF | TGCGCCAGCAGCTTGGGCCTACAGGGGGCGCGGGAAAAACTGTTTTTT
- | TRBJ1-5 | TRBV5-6 | 14 | - | CASSLRGSGQPQHF | TGTGCCAGCAGTCTGCGGGGGTCGGGACAGCCCCAGCATTTT